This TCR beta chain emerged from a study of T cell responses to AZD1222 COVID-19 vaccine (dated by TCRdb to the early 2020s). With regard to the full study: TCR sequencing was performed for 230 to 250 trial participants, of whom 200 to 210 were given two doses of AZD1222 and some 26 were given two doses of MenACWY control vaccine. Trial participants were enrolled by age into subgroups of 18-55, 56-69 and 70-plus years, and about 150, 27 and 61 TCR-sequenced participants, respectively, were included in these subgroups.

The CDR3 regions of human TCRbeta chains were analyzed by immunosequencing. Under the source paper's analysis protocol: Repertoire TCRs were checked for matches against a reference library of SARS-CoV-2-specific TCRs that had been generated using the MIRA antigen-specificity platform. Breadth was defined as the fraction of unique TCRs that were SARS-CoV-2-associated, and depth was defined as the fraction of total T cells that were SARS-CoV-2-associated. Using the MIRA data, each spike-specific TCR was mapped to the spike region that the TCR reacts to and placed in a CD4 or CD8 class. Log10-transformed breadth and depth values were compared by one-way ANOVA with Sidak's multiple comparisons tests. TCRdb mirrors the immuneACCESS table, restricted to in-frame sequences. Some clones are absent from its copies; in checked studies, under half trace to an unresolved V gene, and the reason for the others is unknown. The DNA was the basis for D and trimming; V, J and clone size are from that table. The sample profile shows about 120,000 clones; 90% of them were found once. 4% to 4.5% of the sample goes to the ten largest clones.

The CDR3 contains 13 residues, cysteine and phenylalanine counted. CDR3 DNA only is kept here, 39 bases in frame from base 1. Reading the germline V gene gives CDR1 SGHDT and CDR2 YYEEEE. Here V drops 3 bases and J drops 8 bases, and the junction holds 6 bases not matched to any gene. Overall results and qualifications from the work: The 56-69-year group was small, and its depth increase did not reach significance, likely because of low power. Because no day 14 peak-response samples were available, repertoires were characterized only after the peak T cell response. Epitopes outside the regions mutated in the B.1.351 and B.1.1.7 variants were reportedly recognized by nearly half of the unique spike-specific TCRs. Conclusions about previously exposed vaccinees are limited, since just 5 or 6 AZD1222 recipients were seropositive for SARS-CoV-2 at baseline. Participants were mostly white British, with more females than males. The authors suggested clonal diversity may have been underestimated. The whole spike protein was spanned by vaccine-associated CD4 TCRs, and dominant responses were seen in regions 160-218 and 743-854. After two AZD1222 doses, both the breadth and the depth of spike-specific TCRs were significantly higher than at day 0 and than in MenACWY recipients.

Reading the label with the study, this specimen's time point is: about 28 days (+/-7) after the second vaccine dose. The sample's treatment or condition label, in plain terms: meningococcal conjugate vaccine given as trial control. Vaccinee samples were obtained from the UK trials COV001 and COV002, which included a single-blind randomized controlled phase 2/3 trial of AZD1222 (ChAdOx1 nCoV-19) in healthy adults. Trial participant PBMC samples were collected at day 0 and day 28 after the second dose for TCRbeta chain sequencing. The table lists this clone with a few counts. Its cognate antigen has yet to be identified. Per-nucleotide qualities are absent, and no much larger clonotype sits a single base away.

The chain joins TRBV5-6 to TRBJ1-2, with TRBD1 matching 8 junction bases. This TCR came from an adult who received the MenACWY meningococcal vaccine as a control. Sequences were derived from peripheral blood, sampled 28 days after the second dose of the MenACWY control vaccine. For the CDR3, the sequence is CASSYMTGEGYTF. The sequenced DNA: TGTGCCAGCAGCTATATGACAGGGGAAGGCTACACCTTC.